The present T cell receptor (beta chain) was sequenced within a study of PD-L1 blockade in urothelial cancer. PCRs were each spiked with synthetic TCR analog templates. Sequenced by immunoSEQ multiplex PCR; TCRdb stores in-frame clones only, minus some. The data hold about 74,000 clones, with approximately 81% observed a single time. Germline CDR1 is MNHNY and CDR2 is SVGAGI (reference sequence). V shed 4 bases and J shed 5 bases, with 12 bases lying between them. CDR3 length equals 13 residues. The source of this sequence is a man aged 70 or older with urothelial cancer. The input for sequencing was PBMCs, taken around atezolizumab (anti-PD-L1) treatment. This chain joins TRBV6-6 and TRBJ2-7; D unresolved. The CDR3 reads CASSLFPFHEQYF. The DNA for the CDR3 is TGTGCCAGCAGTTTGTTTCCCTTCCACGAGCAGTACTTC.